These 7 T cell receptor beta chains were sequenced from one sample in a study of early T cells in non-severe SARS-CoV-2 infection. TCRdb fed the 5' RACE reads into MiXCR, producing one record per CDR3 protein. The data hold about 54,000 distinct CDR3 sequences, with roughly 8% observed a single time. The sample in question was whole blood, obtained at baseline. The receptors were gathered from an adult who was a healthcare worker with PCR-confirmed SARS-CoV-2 infection or an uninfected control (not recorded which).

A note on this clonotype: Being one base from a much bigger clone, this may be a read error. The chain recombines TRBV27 with TRBJ1-1; D unclear. CDR3 size: 13 residues. Per the germline V gene, CDR1 is MNHEY and CDR2 is SMNVEV (reference sequence). V was cut by 3 bases and J by 1 base, with 6 bases left in between. The CDR3 is CASSLRRNTEAFF. The CDR3 DNA reads TGTGCCAGCAGTTTGCGACGGAACACTGAAGCTTTCTTT.

This clonotype appeared many times. The chain links TRBV28 to TRBJ2-7; 7 bases align to TRBD1. The CDR3 is 14 residues long. CDR1 is MDHEN and CDR2 is SYDVKM in the germline V gene. Losses at the gene ends were 5 bases for V and 2 bases for J; bases not matched to a gene: 6. CDR3 amino acids: CASSTRQGAYEQYF. The CDR3 region has the DNA TGTGCCAGCAGTACACGACAGGGCGCCTACGAGCAGTACTTC.

This clonotype was recorded at least ten times. The genes are TRBV29-1 and TRBJ2-1; 7 positions agree with TRBD1. Germline values: CDR1 SQVTM, CDR2 ANQGSEA. The CDR3 contains 14 residues. The V and J ends lost 3 bases and 5 bases, in that order; junction bases with no gene match: 7. As DNA, the CDR3 is TGCAGCGTTGAGGGCCAGGGGGTCCACAATGAGCAGTTCTTC. It is translated as CSVEGQGVHNEQFF.

This clonotype has only a few counts. The chain links TRBV4-2 to TRBJ2-1; TRBD2 matches at 10 bases. The CDR3 is 15 residues long. V was clipped by 1 base and J by 8 bases; unmatched bases: 5. Per germline, CDR1 LGHNA and CDR2 YNFKEQ. CDR3 region: CASSQASSGSHEQFF. CDR3 DNA: TGTGCCAGCAGCCAAGCCTCTAGCGGGAGCCATGAGCAGTTCTTC.

For this clonotype: A read error may produce the germline difference seen at one junction end. The gene calls are TRBV4-1 and TRBJ2-7, with 9 bases fitting TRBD2. The CDR3 totals 15 residues. The germline V gene encodes CDR1 MGHRA and CDR2 YSYEKL. CDR3 sequence reads: CASGQPGLATYEQYF. Written as DNA, the CDR3 is TGCGCCAGCGGCCAGCCGGGACTAGCAACCTACGAGCAGTACTTC.

The chain links TRBV4-3 to TRBJ1-1; D is perhaps TRBD1 (5 bases). CDR1 is LGHNA, CDR2 YSLEER, per germline. This CDR3 is 12 amino acids long. The V gene lost 0 bases and the J gene lost 12 bases, with 11 bases spanning the gap. CDR3: CASSQDGGRTFF. The DNA for the CDR3 is TGCGCCAGCAGCCAAGACGGGGGACGGACTTTCTTT.

This clonotype occurred many times. This chain links TRBV6-1 with TRBJ1-2; possible D gene TRBD1, 5 bases. Germline CDR1 is MNHNS and CDR2 is SASEGT. The CDR3 loop spans 14 amino acids. Deletions cut 4 bases from V and 4 bases from J, with 13 bases between. As DNA, the CDR3 is TGTGCCAGCAGTGGAAGAGGACATATCTATGGCTACACCTTC. It yields the protein CASSGRGHIYGYTF.